This entry is about one T cell receptor beta chain. Which antigen it targets is not known. Base qualities were left out, and no much larger clone turns up one base away. The data belong to a study of cytomegalovirus exposure and HLA in healthy donors (dated by TCRdb to about 2017). Context from the whole study: An earlier analysis of roughly 630 of the donors reported approximately 300 Gb of sequence data and roughly 110 million unique TCR beta sequences from 150 million to 200 million T cells. The genetic ancestry cluster associated with self-reported Caucasian donors included 81% of the roughly 390 genotyped donors. An early release that covered around 590 HLA-typed donors contained around 300 gigabases of sequencing data and tens of millions of unique TCR sequences. Because of strong linkage in the cohort, four or five DR-DQ haplotypes were treated as single units for association and clustering. HLA typing included class I and class II loci at four-digit resolution. Donor age, sex, ethnicity and CMV serostatus were compiled together with the repertoire data. To predict cytomegalovirus infection status, the study combined high-throughput TCR immunosequencing, statistical association of individual TCRs with disease status, and machine learning. The study used immunosequencing to profile the T cell repertoires of approximately 630 subjects and linked those repertoires to cytomegalovirus serostatus. All discovery cohort repertoires had been generated on a single sequencing platform. The aim of the study was to test whether cataloging public T cell receptors could identify signatures of past pathogen exposure. Along with the roughly 670-subject first cohort, a separate validation cohort of over a hundred different subjects was used. Among about 370 genotyped donors of the cohort, an average of approximately 220,000 unique TCR beta nucleotide sequences was sequenced per donor, of which 15% to 20% were non-productive. The number of donors typed differed by locus, with 629-630 for A, B, C, DRB1 and DQB1, roughly 520 for DQA1, 600 to 610 for DPA1, and over 400 for DPB1. An earlier analysis of around 580 of the donors used high-throughput TCR beta sequencing to judge whether each TCR beta V gene segment behaved as functional or pseudogenic. In the later analysis, no new phenotypic data were used to find candidate immune exposures; instead, reliance was placed on TCR beta sequences and their occurrence across donors. In a later genetic analysis, genome-wide SNP genotypes for about three fifths of the 666 donors were used, and that subset was treated as a discovery cohort. A later analysis re-analyzed previously published TCR beta repertoires from several hundred donors and added high-resolution HLA genotyping to study TCR occurrence patterns. What the authors observed across the whole study: The authors suggested that the approach could potentially be generalized to other disease states and immunological phenotypes. According to a later analysis, most CMV-associated TCR beta chains appeared to be HLA-restricted, and the HLA associations seemed to be driven largely by CMV exposure. In a later analysis, several top co-occurrence clusters were reported to appear linked to parvovirus B19, influenza, CMV and Epstein-Barr virus. In a later analysis, the rate of TCR association differed among HLA loci, with DRB1 alleles having the most associated TCRs and HLA-C alleles having the fewest. HLA typing was unavailable for some donors at each locus, so association tests used only the typed subset. Because counts were too low, approximately 18 rarely observed V segments, including chromosome 9 orphons, were excluded from the earlier analysis of a few hundred of the donors. In a later analysis, HLA-associated TCR beta chains showed more clonal expansion and lower generation probabilities than non-associated chains that were equally common. The only immune exposure information available for the cohort was CMV serostatus. A further reported finding was that TCR beta sequences accurately predicted the HLA-A and HLA-B alleles for most subjects in the first cohort. When HLA alleles, especially DR and DQ, strongly co-occurred, TCR associations were difficult to assign to individual alleles. In the study, around 150 TCR beta chains were listed as associated with cytomegalovirus. The classifier was reported to diagnose cytomegalovirus status with high specificity and sensitivity in both the original cohort and the validation cohort. Sequencing depth was assumed to be roughly uniform across donors in the presence/absence analyses, though that assumption may not hold. Three of the identified cytomegalovirus-associated TCR beta chains were confirmed in vitro to be specific for cytomegalovirus antigens. Broadly in line with IMGT annotations, most TCR beta V segments showed up in productive rearrangements about 87% or about 30% of the time in an earlier analysis of 587 of the donors. A later genetic analysis associated a missense DCLRE1C variant with V-gene and J-gene trimming of TCR beta chains, and an independent cohort replicated the association. The cohort was sequenced for TCR beta chains only, and without alpha or paired-chain data the features that could be detected were limited. A cluster of highly shared sequence variants was judged likely to be a technical artifact of the sequencing pipeline. In a later genetic analysis, fewer N-insertions in productive TCRs were reported among donors in an Asian-associated ancestry cluster than the approximately 670-donor mean. In a later analysis, some 17,000 TCR beta sequences were associated with specific HLA alleles at a false discovery rate of 0.05. Across donors, most TCR sequences were observed very rarely, whereas some public TCRs were present in many individuals. The 87-base-pair reads could not distinguish some IMGT-functional V segments, including TRBV6-2 and TRBV6-3, so those segments were excluded. Correlated functional status among segregating V segments might be attributable to linkage disequilibrium, but an unknown experimental factor could not be ruled out.

Receptor amplification or capture employed the immunoSEQ multiplex PCR assay. The multiplex PCR relied on a mix of 60 forward primers for TCR Vbeta segments and 13 reverse primers for TCR Jbeta segments. A multiplex PCR assay on genomic DNA amplified the CDR3 region of rearranged TCR beta genes. On the Illumina HiSeq System, the amplified TCR beta libraries were sequenced as 87-base-pair reads. Per the original workflow: In a later analysis, tens of millions of unique TCR beta chains were counted across the 500 to 850 repertoires, and around 10 million of these chains were shared by at least two donors. Raw reads were error-corrected and collapsed into unique sequences by a nearest-neighbor algorithm in which closely related sequences were merged to remove PCR and sequencing errors. Alignment of CDR3 sequences to IMGT reference sequences was used to assign V, D and J gene segments. For a sequence to be retained, at least a six-nucleotide match to both a V gene segment and a J gene segment was required. Rearrangements were called productive when the CDR3 lacked stop codons and stayed in frame with V and J; all others were non-productive. Following IMGT convention, CDR3 was defined as the stretch from the second conserved V-encoded cysteine up to the conserved J-encoded phenylalanine. The earlier analysis of about 590 of the donors excluded sequences that lacked an unambiguous match to a single V gene segment. In an earlier analysis of roughly 500 of the donors, V segments were called functional above 56.7% productive rearrangements and were called segregating when the between-donor standard deviation exceeded 5%. A statistical classification framework was built to diagnose cytomegalovirus status from the catalog of TCR beta chain sequences. In a later analysis, V and J genes were assigned by comparing TCR nucleotide sequences against IMGT/GENE-DB human TR gene sequences. A later analysis assigned CDR3 sequences and most-parsimonious VDJ recombination scenarios with the TCRdist pipeline. In a later analysis, every TCR beta chain was defined by the combination of its CDR3 amino acid sequence and its V-gene family, and reads without a unique V-gene family were dropped. As a way to deal with suspected cross-contamination and a sequencing artifact, a later analysis dropped over 550 nucleotide sequences that were highly shared and had low generation probability. In a later analysis, a clonal expansion index was calculated for each public chain from normalized within-repertoire ranks of inferred template counts. Generation probabilities in a later analysis came from a VDJ recombination model fitted to out-of-frame rearrangements, and those results were checked against IGoR. In a later analysis, TCR-TCR, TCR-HLA and TCR-CMV co-occurrence was scored with hypergeometric tests, and a repertoire-size bias correction was applied to TCR pairs. False discovery rates were estimated in a later analysis by permuting HLA or CMV assignments 20 times. In a later analysis, co-occurring TCRs were grouped using DBSCAN, and TCRdist sequence similarity was added for clustering within HLA-allele-positive subsets. For co-occurrence clustering, repertoires with fewer than 30,000 or more than 120,000 public chains were excluded, along with roughly 5 repertoires with anomalous nucleotide sharing. In its TCRdb copy, this immuneACCESS table keeps in-frame sequences only and misses some clones. Where compared with another copy, unresolved V genes explain less than half of these, and the others have no known cause. V and J calls and clone size are those listed in that table; D and trimming were worked out from the DNA. The sample has some 190,000 clones on record, roughly 90% of them singletons. The ten biggest clones cover around 0.31% of the sample.

The cohort was made up of several hundred healthy bone marrow donors. At the time of sampling, every cohort member was nominally healthy, though immune exposures that went unrecorded were likely present. The donor was CMV seronegative and was included in the group of over 300 seronegative cohort members. A peripheral blood sample was provided by each donor, and peripheral blood mononuclear cells were used for TCR beta sequencing. The Qiagen DNeasy Blood Extraction Kit was used to extract genomic DNA from the blood cell samples. The junction carries 7 bases between V and J, which are trimmed by 0 bases and 8 bases respectively. The germline V gene specifies SGHVS as CDR1 and FQNEAQ as CDR2. The CDR3 holds 13 amino acids from the cysteine to the phenylalanine. CDR3 DNA only is kept here, 39 bases in frame from base 1.

This TCR came from a woman younger than 45 in good health and CMV-seronegative. The rearrangement combines TRBV7-8 with TRBJ1-4; no D gene is confidently identified. The specimen sequenced was PBMCs. The encoded CDR3 is CASSLAYGEKLFF. Here is the DNA: TGTGCCAGCAGCTTAGCGTACGGGGAAAAACTGTTTTTT.